This is a list of T cell receptor beta chains from one sample in a study of OX40 agonist ivuxolimab in advanced cancers. Clones were read by immunoSEQ multiplex PCR, and TCRdb kept only the in-frame ones, dropping some. Of 96,000 or so clones detected, less than 85% appear once; the ten largest clones hold 5.8%. The material sequenced was CD4+ or CD8+ T cells sorted from blood, taken in a trial of the OX40 agonist ivuxolimab. Receptors originate from an adult with an advanced solid tumor such as melanoma, head and neck, liver or kidney cancer. CDR3s include the opening cysteine and the closing phenylalanine or tryptophan. The D gene is left open where the match is weak. The size entry is marked missing in some rows and otherwise reads once, few, many or a size class.

>TRBJ1-2|NA|NA|TRBV5-1
TGCGCCAGCAGCTTGGCTCGCGGGGGGCCCTATGGCTACACCTTC
CASSLARGGPYGYTF
>TRBJ1-4|NA|NA|TRBV30
TGTGCCTGGAGTGTAGGCAGGGGCGATGAAAAACTGTTTTTT
CAWSVGRGDEKLFF
>TRBJ2-7|once|TRBD2|TRBV5-1
TGCGCCAGCTTAACCCTAGCGGGGGACAGCTCCTACGAGCAGTACTTC
CASLTLAGDSSYEQYF
>TRBJ2-7|NA|TRBD2|TRBV7-2
TGTGCCAGCAGCTTTGGGACTAGCATCTCCTACGAGCAGTACTTC
CASSFGTSISYEQYF
>TRBJ2-5|NA|TRBD1|TRBV27
TGTGCCAGCAGTTCCCGACAGGGCCAAGAGACCCAGTACTTC
CASSSRQGQETQYF
>TRBJ2-7|NA|TRBD1|TRBV7-6
TGTGCCAGCAGCGGGTGGGACAGCTACGAGCAGTACTTC
CASSGWDSYEQYF
>TRBJ2-2|NA|NA|TRBV10-1
TGCGCCAGCAGGGGACACTTGGAGGGAACCGGGGAGCTGTTTTTT
CASRGHLEGTGELFF
>TRBJ1-1|NA|TRBD1|TRBV7-9
TGTGCCAGCAGCCCTCGGACAGGGGGCCTCACTGAAGCTTTCTTT
CASSPRTGGLTEAFF
>TRBJ1-1|NA|NA|TRBV5-8
TGTGCCAGCAGCTTGCCCCCAGGGGCCTTGAACACTGAAGCTTTCTTT
CASSLPPGALNTEAFF
>TRBJ1-2|few|NA|TRBV2
TGTGCCAGCAGTGCCCTGGGGAAACGGGACTGGTCTGGCTACACCTTC
CASSALGKRDWSGYTF
>TRBJ1-2|NA|NA|TRBV19
TGTGCCAGTAGTAACGGGGTCGGGACCTCTAACTATGGCTACACCTTC
CASSNGVGTSNYGYTF
>TRBJ2-3|NA|NA|TRBV9
TGTGCCAGCAGCGTCCGGGTCACGGGGACAGATACGCAGTATTTT
CASSVRVTGTDTQYF
>TRBJ1-4|NA|NA|TRBV11-2
TGTGCCAGCAGCTTAGTTGGGACAAGGACTGAAAAACTGTTTTTT
CASSLVGTRTEKLFF
>TRBJ1-2|NA|NA|TRBV10-3
TGTGCCATCAGTGGTCTGGCAGGCCTATATGGCTACACCTTC
CAISGLAGLYGYTF
>TRBJ2-5|NA|TRBD2|TRBV9
TGTGCCAGCAGCGTAGCTACGGGGGAGGGTGAGACCCAGTACTTC
CASSVATGEGETQYF
>TRBJ1-6|NA|NA|TRBV5-1
TGCGCCAGCAGCCGCCGGGACAACTATTCACCCCTCCACTTT
CASSRRDNYSPLHF
>TRBJ2-2|NA|TRBD1|TRBV28
TGTGCCAGCAGTCCATGGACAGGAGACACCGGGGAGCTGTTTTTT
CASSPWTGDTGELFF
>TRBJ2-7|NA|NA|TRBV18
TGTGCCAGCTCATCTACGACAGGACCAAATTTCTACGAGCAGTACTTC
CASSSTTGPNFYEQYF
>TRBJ2-7|NA|NA|TRBV5-1
TGCGCCAGCAGGCAACGACTAGGATACCTCCACGAGCAGTACTTC
CASRQRLGYLHEQYF
>TRBJ2-4|NA|TRBD2|TRBV5-4
TGTGCCAGCAGCTTGCGTGGACTAGTTGGAAACATTCAGTACTTC
CASSLRGLVGNIQYF
>TRBJ1-2|once|NA|TRBV6-1
TGTGCCAGCAGTGAAAAGTCAACCCCCGCCGGCTACACCTTC
CASSEKSTPAGYTF
>TRBJ1-2|NA|NA|TRBV5-1
TGCGCCAGCAGCTTGGGCCAGAGCTATGGCTACACCTTC
CASSLGQSYGYTF
>TRBJ2-3|NA|TRBD2|TRBV30
TGTGCCTGGAGTGTGGGCGGGGGGACAGATACGCAGTATTTT
CAWSVGGGTDTQYF
>TRBJ2-1|NA|TRBD2|TRBV19
TGTGCCAGTAGTCGGACGGGGGGTACCTACAATGAGCAGTTCTTC
CASSRTGGTYNEQFF
>TRBJ1-3|NA|NA|TRBV12-5
TGTGCTAGTGGCCGTTATGAAAACACCATATATTTT
CASGRYENTIYF
>TRBJ2-7|once|TRBD1|TRBV2
TGTGCCAGCAGTCAAGGGGGCAGGAACGACGAGCAGTACTTC
CASSQGGRNDEQYF
>TRBJ1-1|NA|NA|TRBV6-1
TGTGCCAGCAGTACAGGGTTCCCTGAAGCTTTCTTT
CASSTGFPEAFF
>TRBJ2-2|once|NA|TRBV10-2
TGCGCCAGCAGTGGCGAGGGAGGTGGAACCGGGGAGCTGTTTTTT
CASSGEGGGTGELFF
>TRBJ2-2|NA|TRBD1|TRBV9
TGTGCCAGCAGCGCACGAACAGGGGTCAACGGGGAGCTGTTTTTT
CASSARTGVNGELFF
>TRBJ1-2|NA|NA|TRBV27
TGTGCCAGCAGGCTTTCAGGGGCCACCTATGGCTACACCTTC
CASRLSGATYGYTF
>TRBJ2-1|once|NA|TRBV7-3
TGTGCCAGCAGCTTATTCCGGGGCCATGAGCAGTTCTTC
CASSLFRGHEQFF
>TRBJ1-6|NA|TRBD1|TRBV9
TGTGCCAGCAGGCCGGGACAGCTAGATGCACCCCTCCACTTT
CASRPGQLDAPLHF
>TRBJ2-2|once|TRBD2|TRBV7-2
TGTGCCAGCAGCTTAGCAGGACTAGCGGGCGGGGAGCTGTTTTTT
CASSLAGLAGGELFF
>TRBJ1-2|NA|NA|TRBV7-9
TGTGCCAGCAGTTCCTCGGGGGGCCAGCTCCAACGTATCCATGGCTACACCTTC
CASSSSGGQLQRIHGYTF
>TRBJ1-2|NA|TRBD1|TRBV18
TGTGCCAGCTCACCAGGGACAGGGGCCGCTTCGGGGTATGGCTACACCTTC
CASSPGTGAASGYGYTF
>TRBJ1-1|few|TRBD1|TRBV29-1
TGCAGCGTAGTTATAAGGACAGGGATGAACACTGAAGCTTTCTTT
CSVVIRTGMNTEAFF
>TRBJ2-7|NA|NA|TRBV5-4
TGTGCCAGCAGCTTGGGGGTGGCCGGGCAGTACTTC
CASSLGVAGQYF
>TRBJ1-1|NA|NA|TRBV5-1
TGCGCCAGCAGCTTGCAATCGGGTCCTGAAGCTTTCTTT
CASSLQSGPEAFF
>TRBJ2-2|NA|NA|TRBV5-1
TGCGCCAGCAGCTTGAGGCGGGGCCAGGGGGACACCGGGGAGCTGTTTTTT
CASSLRRGQGDTGELFF
>TRBJ2-3|NA|NA|TRBV21-1
TGTGCCAGCAGCAAAGAGTATACGCAGTATTTT
CASSKEYTQYF
>TRBJ1-1|NA|NA|TRBV19
TGTGCCAGTACCCTCCGAGGGGGAATCATGAACACTGAAGCTTTCTTT
CASTLRGGIMNTEAFF